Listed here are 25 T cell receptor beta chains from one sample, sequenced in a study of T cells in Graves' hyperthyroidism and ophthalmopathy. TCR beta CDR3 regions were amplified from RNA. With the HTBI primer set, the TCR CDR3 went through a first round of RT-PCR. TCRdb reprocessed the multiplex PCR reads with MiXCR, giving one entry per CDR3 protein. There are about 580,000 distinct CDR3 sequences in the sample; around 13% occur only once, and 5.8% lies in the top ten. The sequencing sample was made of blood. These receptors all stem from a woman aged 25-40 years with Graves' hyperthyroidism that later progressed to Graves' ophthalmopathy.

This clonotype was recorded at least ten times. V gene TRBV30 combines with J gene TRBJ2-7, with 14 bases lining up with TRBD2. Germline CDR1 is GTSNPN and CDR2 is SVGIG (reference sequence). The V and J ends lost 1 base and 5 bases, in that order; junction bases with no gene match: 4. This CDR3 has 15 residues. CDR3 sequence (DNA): TGTGCCTGGAGTGAGGGGACTAGCGGGAGCAACGAGCAGTACTTC. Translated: CAWSEGTSGSNEQYF.

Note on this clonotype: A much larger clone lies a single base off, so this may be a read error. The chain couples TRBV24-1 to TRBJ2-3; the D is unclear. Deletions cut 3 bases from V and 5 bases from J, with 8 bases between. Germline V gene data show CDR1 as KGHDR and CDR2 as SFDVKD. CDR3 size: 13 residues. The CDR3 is CATSDSELDTQYF. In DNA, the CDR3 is TGTGCCACCAGTGATAGCGAATTAGATACGCAGTATTTT.

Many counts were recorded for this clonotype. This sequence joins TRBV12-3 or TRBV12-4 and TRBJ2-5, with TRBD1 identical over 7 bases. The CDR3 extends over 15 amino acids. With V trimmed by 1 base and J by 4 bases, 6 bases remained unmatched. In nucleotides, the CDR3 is TGTGCCAGCAGTTTAGACAGGGGAATTGCAGAGACCCAGTACTTC. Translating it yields CASSLDRGIAETQYF.

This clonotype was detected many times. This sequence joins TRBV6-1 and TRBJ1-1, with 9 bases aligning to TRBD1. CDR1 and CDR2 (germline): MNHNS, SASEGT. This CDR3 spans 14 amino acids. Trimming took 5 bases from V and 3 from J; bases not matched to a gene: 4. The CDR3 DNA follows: TGTGCCAGCAGTTACTGGACAGGGGACACTGAAGCTTTCTTT. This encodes CASSYWTGDTEAFF.

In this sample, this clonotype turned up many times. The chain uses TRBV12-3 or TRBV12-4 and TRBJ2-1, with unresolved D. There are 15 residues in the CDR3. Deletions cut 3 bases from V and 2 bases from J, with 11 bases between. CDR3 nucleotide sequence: TGTGCCAGCAGTTTCCAAGGTGGCCCCTACAATGAGCAGTTCTTC. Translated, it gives CASSFQGGPYNEQFF.

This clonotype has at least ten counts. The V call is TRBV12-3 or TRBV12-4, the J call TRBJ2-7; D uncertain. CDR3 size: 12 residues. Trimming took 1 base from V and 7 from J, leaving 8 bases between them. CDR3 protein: CASSLDVIEQYF. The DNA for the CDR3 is TGTGCCAGCAGTTTAGATGTAATAGAGCAGTACTTC.

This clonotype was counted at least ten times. Here the CDR3 reads CASSEAREGRNSPLHF. The CDR3 bases are TGTGCCAGCAGTGAAGCGAGAGAGGGGAGGAATTCACCCCTCCACTTT. The rearrangement links TRBV2 to TRBJ1-6; perhaps TRBD1 as D (5 bases). The germline V and J ends were trimmed by 0 bases and 7 bases, with 13 bases remaining between them. CDR1 is SNHLY, CDR2 FYNNEI, per germline. The CDR3 has 16 amino acids.

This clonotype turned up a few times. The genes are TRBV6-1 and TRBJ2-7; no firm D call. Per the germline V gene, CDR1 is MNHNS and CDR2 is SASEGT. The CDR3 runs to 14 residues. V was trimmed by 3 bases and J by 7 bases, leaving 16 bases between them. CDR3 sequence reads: CASSDGGVLTEQYF. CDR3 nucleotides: TGTGCCAGCAGTGATGGCGGTGTCCTTACGGAGCAGTACTTC.

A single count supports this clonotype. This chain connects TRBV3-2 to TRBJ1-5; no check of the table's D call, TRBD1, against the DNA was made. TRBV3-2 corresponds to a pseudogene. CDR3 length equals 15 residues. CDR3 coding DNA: TGTGCCAGCAGCCAAGCAGAACAGGGGAAATCAGCCCCAGCATTT. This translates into CASSQAEQGKSAPAF.

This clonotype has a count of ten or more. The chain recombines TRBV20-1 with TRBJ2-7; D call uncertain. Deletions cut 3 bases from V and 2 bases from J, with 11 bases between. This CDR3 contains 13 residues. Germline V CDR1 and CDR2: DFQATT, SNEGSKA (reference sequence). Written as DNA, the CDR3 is TGCAGTGCTAGTAGGGATCCAACCTACGAGCAGTACTTC. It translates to CSASRDPTYEQYF.

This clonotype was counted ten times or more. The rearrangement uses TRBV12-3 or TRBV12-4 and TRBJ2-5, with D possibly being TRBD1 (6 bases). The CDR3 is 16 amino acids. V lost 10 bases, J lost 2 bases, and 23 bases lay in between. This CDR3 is CATSNLDRRRQETQYF. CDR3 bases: TGTGCCACCTCGAACCTGGACAGACGCCGTCAAGAGACCCAGTACTTC.

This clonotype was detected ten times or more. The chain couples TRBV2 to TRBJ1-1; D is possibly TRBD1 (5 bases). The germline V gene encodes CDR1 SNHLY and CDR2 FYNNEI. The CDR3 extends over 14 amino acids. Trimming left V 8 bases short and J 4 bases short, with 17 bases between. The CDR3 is CASVPLGGTTEAFF. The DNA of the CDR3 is TGTGCCAGCGTCCCATTGGGGGGTACCACTGAAGCTTTCTTT.

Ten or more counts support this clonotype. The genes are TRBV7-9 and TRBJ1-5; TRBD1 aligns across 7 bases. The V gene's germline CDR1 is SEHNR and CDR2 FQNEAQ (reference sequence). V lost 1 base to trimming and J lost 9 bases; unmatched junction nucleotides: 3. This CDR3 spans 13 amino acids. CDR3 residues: CASSLGDSRPQHF. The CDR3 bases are TGTGCCAGCAGCTTAGGGGACAGTAGGCCCCAGCATTTT.

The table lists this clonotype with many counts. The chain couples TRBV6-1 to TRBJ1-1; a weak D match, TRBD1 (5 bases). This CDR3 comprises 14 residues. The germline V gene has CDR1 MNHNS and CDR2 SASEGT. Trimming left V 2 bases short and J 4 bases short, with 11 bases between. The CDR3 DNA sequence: TGTGCCAGCAGTGAATCCGGGGGAAGCACTGAAGCTTTCTTT. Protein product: CASSESGGSTEAFF.

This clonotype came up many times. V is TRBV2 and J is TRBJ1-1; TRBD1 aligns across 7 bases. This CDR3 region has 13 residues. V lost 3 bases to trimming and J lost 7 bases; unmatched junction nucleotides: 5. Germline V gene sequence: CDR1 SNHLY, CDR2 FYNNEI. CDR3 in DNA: TGTGCCAGCAGTGACCAGGGGGTCTTTGAAGCTTTCTTT. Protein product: CASSDQGVFEAFF.

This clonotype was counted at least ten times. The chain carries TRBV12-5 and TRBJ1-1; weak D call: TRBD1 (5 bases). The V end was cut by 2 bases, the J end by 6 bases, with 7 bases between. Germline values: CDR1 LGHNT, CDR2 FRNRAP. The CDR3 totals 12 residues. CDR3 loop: CASGLSRAEAFF. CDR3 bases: TGTGCTAGTGGTTTGTCCAGGGCTGAAGCTTTCTTT.

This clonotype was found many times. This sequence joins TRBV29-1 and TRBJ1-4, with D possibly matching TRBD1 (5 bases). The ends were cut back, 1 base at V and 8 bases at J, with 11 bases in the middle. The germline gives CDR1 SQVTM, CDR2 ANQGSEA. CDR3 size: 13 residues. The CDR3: CSVEARGEEKLFF. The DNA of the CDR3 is TGCAGCGTTGAAGCGAGGGGTGAGGAAAAACTGTTTTTT.

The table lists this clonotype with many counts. Written as DNA, the CDR3 is TGCAGTGCTACAGAAAGTTCCCGGGGGACCTACGAGCAGTACTTC. Protein: CSATESSRGTYEQYF. This sequence joins TRBV20-1 and TRBJ2-7, with D perhaps matching TRBD2 (6 bases). Germline-derived CDR1 and CDR2 are DFQATT and SNEGSKA (reference sequence). Trimming stripped 4 bases from V and 2 bases from J, with 18 bases between. CDR3 length equals 15 residues.

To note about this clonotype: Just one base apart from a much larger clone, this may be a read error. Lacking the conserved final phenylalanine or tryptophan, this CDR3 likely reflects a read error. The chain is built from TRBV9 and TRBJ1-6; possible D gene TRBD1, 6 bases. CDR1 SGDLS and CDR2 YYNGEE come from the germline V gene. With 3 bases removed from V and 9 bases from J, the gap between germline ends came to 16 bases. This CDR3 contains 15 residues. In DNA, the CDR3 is TGTGCCAGCAGCGCACCACAGGGAAACGGTTCACCCCTCCACCTT. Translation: CASSAPQGNGSPLHL.

CDR3 in DNA: TGTGCCAGTAGTATAGGACGGAATGAAAAACTGTTTTTT. Translated: CASSIGRNEKLFF. J is TRBJ1-4 and V is TRBV19, with D unresolved. Germline assignment: CDR1 LNHDA and CDR2 SQIVND (reference sequence). V dropped 1 base and J dropped 5 bases, with 5 bases sitting between them. The CDR3 is 13 residues long. Filled out from reference TRBV19 and TRBJ1-4, the complete variable domain reads DGGITQSPKYLFRKEGQNVTLSCEQNLNHDAMYWYRQDPGQGLRLIYYSQIVNDFQKGDIAEGYSVSREKKESFPLTVTSAQKNPTAFYLCASSIGRNEKLFFGSGTQLSVL.

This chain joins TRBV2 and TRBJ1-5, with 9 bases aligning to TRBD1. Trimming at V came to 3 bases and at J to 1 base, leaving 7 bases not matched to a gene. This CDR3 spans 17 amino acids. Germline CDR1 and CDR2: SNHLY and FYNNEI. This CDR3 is CASSEGQGVLSNQPQHF. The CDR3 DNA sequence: TGTGCCAGCAGTGAGGGACAGGGAGTTTTGAGCAATCAGCCCCAGCATTTT.

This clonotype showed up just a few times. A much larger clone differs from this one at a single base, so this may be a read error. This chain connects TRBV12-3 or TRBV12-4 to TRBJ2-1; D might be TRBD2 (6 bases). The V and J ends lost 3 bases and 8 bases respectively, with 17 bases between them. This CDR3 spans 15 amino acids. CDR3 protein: CASSLTGGGYDEQFF. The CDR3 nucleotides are TGTGCCAGCAGTTTGACTGGCGGAGGGTACGATGAGCAGTTCTTC.

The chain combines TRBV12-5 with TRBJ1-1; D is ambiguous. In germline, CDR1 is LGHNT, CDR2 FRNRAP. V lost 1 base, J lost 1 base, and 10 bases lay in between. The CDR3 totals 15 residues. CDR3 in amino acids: CASGLARQENTEAFF. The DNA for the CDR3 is TGTGCTAGTGGTTTGGCCCGACAAGAGAACACTGAAGCTTTCTTT. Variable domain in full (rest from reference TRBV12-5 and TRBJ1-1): DARVTQTPRHKVTEMGQEVTMRCQPILGHNTVFWYRQTMMQGLELLAYFRNRAPLDDSGMPKDRFSAEMPDATLATLKIQPSEPRDSAVYFCASGLARQENTEAFFGQGTRLTVV.

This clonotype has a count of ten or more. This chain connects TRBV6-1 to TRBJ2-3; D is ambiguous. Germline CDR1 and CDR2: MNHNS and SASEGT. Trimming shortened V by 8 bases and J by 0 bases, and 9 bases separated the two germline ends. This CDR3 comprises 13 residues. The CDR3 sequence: CASGRISTDTQYF. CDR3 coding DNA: TGTGCCAGCGGGCGGATAAGCACAGATACGCAGTATTTT.

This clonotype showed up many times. The CDR3 region has the DNA TGTGCCAGCAGCGCCCGTCAGGGGTTGCAGCCCCAGCATTTT. It specifies CASSARQGLQPQHF. The chain couples TRBV28 to TRBJ1-5, with a possible D match to TRBD1 (6 bases). The CDR3 has 14 residues. Between the trimmed V and J ends, which lost 6 bases and 7 bases, there was a span of 16 bases. CDR1 is MDHEN, CDR2 SYDVKM, per germline.